The 3 T cell receptor beta chains below come from one sample, sequenced in a study of OX40 agonist ivuxolimab in advanced cancers. TCRdb keeps only in-frame clones here, not all; method: immunoSEQ multiplex PCR. Here the sample spans 95,000 to 150,000 clones, about 93% being singletons. Sequenced material: CD4+ or CD8+ T cells sorted from blood, taken in a trial of the OX40 agonist ivuxolimab. The receptors derive from an adult with an advanced solid tumor such as melanoma, head and neck, liver or kidney cancer.

V usage is TRBV5-5 and J usage is TRBJ1-5; tentatively, D is TRBD1 (6 bases). Germline lookup yields CDR1 SGHKS and CDR2 YYEKEE (reference sequence). The CDR3 covers 18 residues. Trimming left V 1 base short and J 7 bases short, with 24 bases between. In DNA, the CDR3 is TGTGCCAGCAGCTTGACGGTTGGGTCAGGGGAACGCGGCCAGCCCCAGCATTTT. This translates into CASSLTVGSGERGQPQHF.

The rearrangement uses TRBV6-6 and TRBJ1-4, with a weak D call TRBD1 (5 bases). Germline V gene sequence: CDR1 MNHNY, CDR2 SVGAGI (reference sequence). CDR3 size: 13 residues. V dropped 0 bases and J dropped 12 bases, with 11 bases sitting between them. For the CDR3, the DNA is TGTGCCAGCAGTTACTCGACAGATGTACAACTGTTTTTT. As protein: CASSYSTDVQLFF.

The chain recombines TRBV5-4 with TRBJ2-7; 13 bases line up with TRBD2. Germline V gives CDR1 SGHNT, CDR2 YYREEE (reference sequence). V dropped 3 bases and J dropped 7; count of bases not matched to a gene: 10. This CDR3 spans 16 amino acids. CDR3 bases: TGTGCCAGCAGCTCGCCGGGACTAGCGGGGATGGGGGAGCAGTACTTC. Amino acids: CASSSPGLAGMGEQYF. Filled out from reference TRBV5-4 and TRBJ2-7, the complete variable domain reads ETGVTQSPTHLIKTRGQQVTLRCSSQSGHNTVSWYQQALGQGPQFIFQYYREEENGRGNFPPRFSGLQFPNYSSELNVNALELDDSALYLCASSSPGLAGMGEQYFGPGTRLTVT.